Each of the 25 T cell receptor beta chains below was sequenced from the same sample in a study of T cell responses to AZD1222 COVID-19 vaccine. Repertoires were generated with immunoSEQ multiplex PCR, while TCRdb's copy carries only in-frame clones and drops some. The sample has about 260,000 clones, just over 90% seen once. The starting material was peripheral blood, obtained on day 0 of AZD1222 vaccination. Every receptor here comes from an adult in good health.

The chain recombines TRBV27 with TRBJ2-1; 7 nucleotides line up with TRBD2. The CDR3 length is 16 residues. V gave up 4 bases and J gave up 7 bases; unmatched junction bases: 13. Germline assignment: CDR1 MNHEY and CDR2 SMNVEV (reference sequence). CDR3 sequence: CASSSYLAVTRNEQFF. The CDR3 coding sequence is TGTGCCAGCAGTTCCTACCTAGCGGTTACAAGGAATGAGCAGTTCTTC.

The rearrangement links TRBV12-3 or TRBV12-4 to TRBJ1-1; D is undetermined. The ends were cut back, 10 bases at V and 1 base at J, with 13 bases in the middle. This CDR3 region has 13 residues. In DNA form, the CDR3 reads TGTGCCACCTTAGCGGACTGGAACACTGAAGCTTTCTTT. Protein: CATLADWNTEAFF.

A note on this clone: The junction departs from germline at one end; a sequencing error may be responsible. The chain carries TRBV7-9 and TRBJ2-4, with no clear D. CDR1 is SEHNR and CDR2 is FQNEAQ in the germline V gene (reference sequence). This CDR3 has 11 amino acids. CDR3 DNA sequence: TGTGCCAGCAGCATCGCAGACGCCCTTGTCTTC. The encoded protein is CASSIADALVF.

V gene TRBV7-9 combines with J gene TRBJ1-1; no definite D call. V lost 7 bases, J lost 4 bases, and 19 bases lay in between. Germline V lookup: CDR1 SEHNR, CDR2 FQNEAQ (reference sequence). There are 15 residues in the CDR3. The CDR3, as DNA: TGTGCCAGCACTCCTGCGGATCGGGCCGGCACTGAAGCTTTCTTT. This sequence encodes CASTPADRAGTEAFF.

The chain joins TRBV5-1 to TRBJ2-6; D assignment may be TRBD1 or TRBD2 (6 bases each). The ends were cut back, 0 bases at V and 4 bases at J, with 17 bases in the middle. The germline gives CDR1 SGHRS, CDR2 YFSETQ. The CDR3 loop spans 18 amino acids. CDR3 sequence reads: CASSLAGQGRSGANVLTF. CDR3 DNA sequence: TGCGCCAGCAGCTTGGCCGGGCAGGGGAGGTCCGGGGCCAACGTCCTGACTTTC.

The chain combines TRBV5-1 with TRBJ1-1, with D possibly matching TRBD1 (6 bases). The CDR3 covers 14 residues. V lost 2 bases to trimming and J lost 5 bases, with 13 bases between them. In germline, CDR1 is SGHRS, CDR2 YFSETQ. The CDR3 spells CASSFSGAHTEAFF. CDR3 nucleotides: TGCGCCAGCAGCTTCTCGGGGGCCCATACTGAAGCTTTCTTT. The complete variable domain, with remaining parts taken from reference TRBV5-1 and TRBJ1-1, reads KAGVTQTPRYLIKTRGQQVTLSCSPISGHRSVSWYQQTPGQGLQFLFEYFSETQRNKGNFPGRFSGRQFSNSRSEMNVSTLELGDSALYLCASSFSGAHTEAFFGQGTRLTVV.

V and J are TRBV3-1 (or the pseudogene TRBV3-2) and TRBJ1-3; tentative D call: TRBD1 (5 bases). Germline V CDR1 and CDR2: LGHDT, YNNKEL (reference sequence). The V end lost 1 base, the J end lost 1 base, and 8 bases lay between the germline ends. The CDR3 length is 15 residues. CDR3: CASSQVGGSGNTIYF. The CDR3 nucleotides read TGTGCCAGCAGCCAAGTTGGGGGTTCTGGAAACACCATATATTTT.

This chain connects TRBV28 to TRBJ1-1; D is unresolved. The CDR3 has 13 amino acids. The V gene lost 3 bases and the J gene lost 4 bases, with 9 bases spanning the gap. CDR1 is MDHEN and CDR2 is SYDVKM in the germline V gene. The CDR3 is CASSFGPGTEAFF. CDR3 nucleotides: TGTGCCAGCAGTTTCGGACCGGGCACTGAAGCTTTCTTT.

The CDR3 spells CASSLLGVGGNNEQFF. Written as DNA, the CDR3 is TGTGCCAGCAGCTTGTTAGGTGTGGGCGGAAACAATGAGCAGTTCTTC. V and J are TRBV7-2 and TRBJ2-1; D call uncertain. V lost 3 bases to trimming and J lost 5 bases, with 17 bases between them. The CDR3 totals 16 residues. Germline V CDR1 and CDR2: SGHTA, FQGNSA.

The rearrangement links TRBV4-3 to TRBJ1-1; 10 bases are a match to TRBD1. With 4 bases clipped from V and 5 bases from J, the junction kept 7 bases outside the gene matches. CDR1 and CDR2 from the germline V gene are LGHNA and YSLEER. The CDR3 is 15 residues long. The CDR3 spells CASSLAWTGGTEAFF. CDR3 in DNA: TGCGCCAGCAGCCTCGCTTGGACAGGGGGTACTGAAGCTTTCTTT.

This clone was counted a single time. J is TRBJ2-7 and V is TRBV6-1, with 8 bases that match TRBD1. Trimming at V came to 8 bases and at J to 0 bases, leaving 3 bases not matched to a gene. The CDR3 contains 13 residues. Per the germline V gene, CDR1 is MNHNS and CDR2 is SASEGT. CDR3 DNA: TGTGCCAGCTACAGGGGGGCCTCCTACGAGCAGTACTTC. It codes for CASYRGASYEQYF.

The chain recombines TRBV5-1 with TRBJ2-3; 8 bases agree with TRBD2. Trimming took 2 bases from V and 0 from J; bases not matched to a gene: 5. Germline V gene data show CDR1 as SGHRS and CDR2 as YFSETQ. CDR3 size: 16 residues. The CDR3 is CASSLTSGASTDTQYF. In DNA form, the CDR3 reads TGCGCCAGCAGCTTAACTAGCGGAGCTAGCACAGATACGCAGTATTTT.

The chain links TRBV7-2 to TRBJ2-3; 12 bases are a match to TRBD2. The trim removed 7 bases at V and 4 bases at J, leaving 18 bases unmatched. The CDR3 contains 19 residues. Germline-derived CDR1 and CDR2 are SGHTA and FQGNSA. In DNA form, the CDR3 reads TGTGCCAGCATCGTCGCTCCCTGGACTAGCGGGGAGGGGGCAGATACGCAGTATTTT. Its translation is CASIVAPWTSGEGADTQYF.

The CDR3 DNA follows: TGTGCCAGCAGTCCCAGAAGCGGGGGGGCCACTTTTGAGCAGTTCTTC. Translation: CASSPRSGGATFEQFF. J is TRBJ2-1 and V is TRBV28, with 10 bases that match TRBD2. Germline V gives CDR1 MDHEN, CDR2 SYDVKM. This CDR3 spans 16 amino acids. With V trimmed by 5 bases and J by 9 bases, 13 bases remained unmatched.

This clone showed up just once. This chain connects TRBV28 to TRBJ1-3; D not certain. The CDR3 is made up of 15 amino acids. Germline V CDR1 and CDR2: MDHEN, SYDVKM. V lost 10 bases and J lost 0, with 16 bases in between. The CDR3 reads CAIQPGSHSGNTIYF. CDR3 in DNA: TGTGCCATCCAGCCCGGCAGCCACTCTGGAAACACCATATATTTT. The variable domain in full, with the rest retrieved from reference TRBV28 and TRBJ1-3, is DVKVTQSSRYLVKRTGEKVFLECVQDMDHENMFWYRQDPGLGLRLIYFSYDVKMKEKGDIPEGYSVSREKKERFSLILESASTNQTSMYLCAIQPGSHSGNTIYFGEGSWLTVV.

The V call is TRBV7-3, the J call TRBJ2-2; D is perhaps TRBD1 or TRBD2 (5 bases each). Germline CDR1 reads SGHTA; CDR2 reads FQGTGA. Trimming left V 2 bases short and J 2 bases short, with 9 bases between. The CDR3 loop spans 15 amino acids. The DNA of the CDR3 is TGTGCCAGCAGCTTAGAGGGGCCCAACACCGGGGAGCTGTTTTTT. It codes for CASSLEGPNTGELFF.

This clone was recorded only once. V gene TRBV19 combines with J gene TRBJ1-2, with 9 bases identical to TRBD1. J lost 7 bases, V lost 9 bases, and 9 bases had no gene match. Germline CDR1 LNHDA, CDR2 SQIVND (reference sequence). The CDR3 consists of 13 residues. CDR3 in amino acids: CASQRGTGPGYTF. The CDR3, as DNA: TGTGCCAGCCAAAGAGGGACAGGGCCTGGCTACACCTTC. The full variable domain, completed using reference TRBV19 and TRBJ1-2, is DGGITQSPKYLFRKEGQNVTLSCEQNLNHDAMYWYRQDPGQGLRLIYYSQIVNDFQKGDIAEGYSVSREKKESFPLTVTSAQKNPTAFYLCASQRGTGPGYTFGSGTRLTVV.

The chain has TRBV6-5 and TRBJ1-1; 8 positions match TRBD1. The CDR3 runs 15 residues. Germline V gives CDR1 MNHEY, CDR2 SVGAGI. Germline trimming cut 7 bases from V and 2 bases from J; bases unmatched to any gene: 9. The CDR3 sequence: CASTKQGARNTEAFF. In DNA, the CDR3 is TGTGCCAGCACTAAGCAGGGGGCGAGAAACACTGAAGCTTTCTTT.

The chain combines TRBV28 with TRBJ1-6; possibly TRBD1 for D (6 bases). The CDR3 consists of 20 residues. CDR1 is MDHEN and CDR2 is SYDVKM in the germline V gene. Trimming took 7 bases from V and 0 from J, leaving 25 bases between them. The CDR3 region is CASTLEGGGYVSSYNSPLHF. Here the CDR3 DNA reads TGTGCCAGCACCCTCGAGGGGGGAGGGTACGTTAGCTCCTATAATTCACCCCTCCACTTT.

This clone was seen only a few times. For the CDR3, the DNA is TGTGCCAGCAGTGTAGGGCAGGGGGCCCCCGGATACACCTTC. Residues: CASSVGQGAPGYTF. This chain links TRBV6-4 with TRBJ1-2; 8 nucleotides match TRBD1. Germline V lookup: CDR1 MRHNA, CDR2 SNTAGT. V lost 4 bases, J lost 11 bases, and 12 bases stayed unmatched. The CDR3 loop spans 14 amino acids.

The rearrangement links TRBV6-6 to TRBJ2-7; the D call may be TRBD1 or TRBD2 (5 bases each). Germline V lookup: CDR1 MNHNY, CDR2 SVGAGI (reference sequence). The CDR3 spans 13 residues. Trimming shortened V by 7 bases and J by 3 bases, and 13 bases separated the two germline ends. This chain's CDR3 is CASTRDLLYEQYF. For the CDR3, the DNA is TGTGCCAGCACCCGGGACCTTCTCTACGAGCAGTACTTC.

This sequence joins TRBV2 and TRBJ2-7; tentatively, D is TRBD1 (5 bases). V dropped 5 bases and J dropped 2 bases, with 10 bases sitting between them. The CDR3 runs 13 residues. Germline CDR1 and CDR2: SNHLY and FYNNEI. This CDR3 is CASSQTAPYEQYF. CDR3 nucleotides: TGTGCCAGCAGTCAGACAGCTCCCTACGAGCAGTACTTC. The entire variable domain, with the rest obtained from reference TRBV2 and TRBJ2-7, is as follows: EPEVTQTPSHQVTQMGQEVILRCVPISNHLYFYWYRQILGQKVEFLVSFYNNEISEKSEIFDDQFSVERPDGSNFTLKIRSTKLEDSAMYFCASSQTAPYEQYFGPGTRLTVT.

As concerns this clone: Other nucleotide sequences in the sample specify the same CDR3. The gene calls are TRBV5-1 and TRBJ1-1, with 11 positions matching TRBD1. This CDR3 is built from 14 residues. In germline, CDR1 is SGHRS, CDR2 YFSETQ. V shed 4 bases, J shed 5 bases, and the junction held 4 bases outside the gene matches. CDR3 bases: TGCGCCAGCAGCCCCGGGACAGGGGGGACTGAAGCTTTCTTT. Amino acids: CASSPGTGGTEAFF.

The chain has TRBV19 and TRBJ2-7, with D perhaps matching TRBD2 (6 bases). This CDR3 has 13 residues. Germline-derived CDR1 and CDR2 are LNHDA and SQIVND (reference sequence). Trimming removed 5 bases at V and 3 bases at J, with 11 bases between. CDR3 nucleotides: TGTGCCAGTAGTGAGGGACTCCTCTACGAGCAGTACTTC. Translation: CASSEGLLYEQYF.

V is TRBV20-1 and J is TRBJ1-1, with TRBD1 as a possible D gene (5 bases). The V and J ends lost 5 bases and 3 bases respectively, with 7 bases between them. The germline V gene encodes CDR1 DFQATT and CDR2 SNEGSKA (reference sequence). The CDR3 runs 11 residues. CDR3 region: CSASRDTEAFF. CDR3 in DNA: TGCAGTGCTTCCAGGGACACTGAAGCTTTCTTT.